This is a list of T cell receptor beta chains from one sample in a study of cytomegalovirus exposure and HLA in healthy donors. Profiling relied on immunoSEQ multiplex PCR, and the TCRdb table lists in-frame clones only, not all of them. This sample has 150,000 to 200,000 clones, with roughly three quarters found just once. The sample was PBMCs. All receptors come from a man younger than 35 in good health and CMV-seropositive. Each CDR3 is given with its conserved first and last residue. Size values are once, few and many counts, or a class for expanded clones, and some rows have none.

TRBV5-5,.,15,CASSLGGLSGNTIYF
TRBV7-9,.,15,CASSQSNGGFGGYTF
TRBV15,few,13,CATSRDKGNTIYF
TRBV27,few,16,CASSLLARDRSGGYTF
TRBV6-5,.,14,CASSPQGRTGELFF
TRBV7-7,once,16,CASSLNTGTTNYGYTF
TRBV2,once,14,CASRELATYNEQFF
TRBV7-3,.,13,CASSLQGNTEAFF
TRBV7-9,.,17,CASSLVPGYSGYEKLFF
TRBV4-1,.,14,CASSQVTRSGELFF
TRBV28,.,14,CASSFSGGKETQYF
TRBV5-1,.,13,CASSLASPDEQFF
TRBV7-2,.,15,CASSLEAGRGYGYTF
TRBV29-1,once,13,CSVGAATHTEAFF
TRBV29-1,.,12,CSVNRGQETQYF
TRBV30,.,13,CAWMGDYKETQYF
TRBV6-1,.,14,CASSEFGGIQPQHF
TRBV5-1,.,14,CASSLEPGMGGYTF
TRBV5-5,.,14,CASSSTQGESGYTF
TRBV7-3,.,14,CASSLAGGGTEAFF
TRBV4-1,.,16,CASSRNPQGLNTEAFF
TRBV5-6,.,13,CASSPGWRTEAFF
TRBV7-2,few,13,CASSLEQGGGYTF
TRBV15,.,14,CATSRGEGGTEAFF
TRBV5-1,.,15,CASSAGRGLDSPLHF
TRBV5-1,.,17,CASSSRREFANTGELFF
TRBV14,.,14,CASSPGGQGYGYTF
TRBV6-1,.,15,CASSGKSGTYNEQFF
TRBV19,.,15,CASSQQALGNQPQHF
TRBV30,.,14,CAWRATSYNSPLHF
TRBV7-8,.,14,CASSLGGAPTGYTF
TRBV7-9,.,14,CASSLAGGLNEQFF
TRBV5-1,.,14,CASRPGTDYNEQFF
TRBV11-2,.,15,CASSFTGTFQETQYF
TRBV9,.,15,CASSVGGTIYNEQFF
TRBV5-6,.,16,CASSLATGSVREKLFF
TRBV30,.,15,CAWRRRLGTGAEAFF
TRBV7-9,.,14,CASSLGQGFQPQHF